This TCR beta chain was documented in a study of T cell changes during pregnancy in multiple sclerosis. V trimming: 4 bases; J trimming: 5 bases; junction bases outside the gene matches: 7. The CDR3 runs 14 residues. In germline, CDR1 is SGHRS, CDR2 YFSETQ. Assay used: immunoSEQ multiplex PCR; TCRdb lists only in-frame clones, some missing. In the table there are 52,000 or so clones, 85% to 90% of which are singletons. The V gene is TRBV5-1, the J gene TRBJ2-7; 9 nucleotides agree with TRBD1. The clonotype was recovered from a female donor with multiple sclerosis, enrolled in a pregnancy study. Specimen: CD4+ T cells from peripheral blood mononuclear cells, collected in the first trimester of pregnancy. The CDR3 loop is CASSLRTGDDEQYF. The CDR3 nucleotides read TGCGCCAGCAGCCTTCGGACAGGGGACGACGAGCAGTACTTC.